This entry lists 23 T cell receptor beta chains sequenced from one sample in a study of CD8 T cells in ankylosing spondylitis. TCRdb independently ran MiXCR on the 5' RACE reads; one entry per CDR3 protein. The profile shows some 250,000 distinct CDR3 sequences, roughly a quarter of them singletons. The specimen was blood, either unsorted or a sorted T cell fraction (not recorded which). Every receptor here comes from a male donor with ankylosing spondylitis or in good health (not recorded which).

This clonotype was detected only a few times. The V and J genes are TRBV12-3 or TRBV12-4 and TRBJ1-2; no firm D call. The CDR3 totals 12 residues. V lost 3 bases and J 12 bases, leaving 14 bases between the germline ends. In DNA form, the CDR3 reads TGTGCCAGCAGTTTTCGACGCGGGGTCCACACCTTC. Translation: CASSFRRGVHTF.

The CDR3 spells CSVANEQGTNTDTQYF. CDR3 nucleotide sequence: TGCAGCGTCGCCAATGAACAGGGCACAAACACAGATACGCAGTATTTT. The rearrangement links TRBV29-1 to TRBJ2-3, with D possibly being TRBD1 (6 bases). CDR3 length: 16 residues. Trimming removed 6 bases from V and 2 bases from J, with 21 bases in between. Germline V lookup: CDR1 SQVTM, CDR2 ANQGSEA.

This clonotype was counted between two and nine times. The chain employs TRBV12-3 or TRBV12-4 and TRBJ2-2; no clear D gene. The CDR3 length is 13 residues. Trimming left V 3 bases short and J 2 bases short, with 4 bases between. The CDR3 sequence: CASSFPNTGELFF. CDR3 bases: TGTGCCAGCAGTTTCCCTAACACCGGGGAGCTGTTTTTT.

The genes are TRBV7-8 and TRBJ2-1; 9 nucleotides agree with TRBD2. V dropped 5 bases and J dropped 5; count of bases not matched to a gene: 10. Per the germline V gene, CDR1 is SGHVS and CDR2 is FQNEAQ. The CDR3 has 16 residues. The CDR3 spells CASSDTLAGPHNEQFF. The CDR3 coding sequence is TGTGCCAGCAGCGACACTCTAGCGGGGCCCCACAATGAGCAGTTCTTC.

The chain combines TRBV20-1 with TRBJ1-6; 9 bases align to TRBD1. V dropped 6 bases and J dropped 2; count of bases not matched to a gene: 8. This CDR3 is built from 16 residues. CDR1 is DFQATT, CDR2 SNEGSKA, per germline (reference sequence). CDR3 region: CSATTGGRAYNSPLHF. CDR3 DNA: TGCAGTGCCACAACAGGGGGCAGAGCCTATAATTCACCCCTCCACTTT.

The CDR3: CASSPFNSPLHF. The CDR3, as DNA: TGTGCCAGCAGCCCTTTTAATTCACCCCTCCACTTT. The gene calls are TRBV7-2 and TRBJ1-6; the D is unclear. The CDR3 sequence is 12 residues long. Deletions cut 5 bases from V and 6 bases from J, with 5 bases between. Germline V gene data show CDR1 as SGHTA and CDR2 as FQGNSA. Looking up the rest from reference TRBV7-2 and TRBJ1-6 gives the full variable domain: GAGVSQSPSNKVTEKGKDVELRCDPISGHTALYWYRQSLGQGLEFLIYFQGNSAPDKSGLPSDRFSAERTGGSVSTLTIQRTQQEDSAVYLCASSPFNSPLHFGNGTRLTVT.

The genes are TRBV12-3 or TRBV12-4 and TRBJ2-3; 12 bases are a match to TRBD2. The trim removed 7 bases at V and 9 bases at J, leaving 11 bases unmatched. The CDR3 runs to 15 residues. CDR3 loop: CASTLIGLAGNTQYF. Written as DNA, the CDR3 is TGTGCCAGCACCCTAATCGGACTAGCGGGAAACACGCAGTATTTT.

The gene calls are TRBV27 and TRBJ1-2, with D uncertain. Between the trimmed V and J ends, which lost 5 bases and 2 bases, there was a span of 12 bases. The CDR3 is 14 amino acids. Germline V CDR1 and CDR2: MNHEY, SMNVEV (reference sequence). CDR3 DNA: TGTGCCAGCAGTAAAAGCAGCAGGAACTATGGCTACACCTTC. Its translation: CASSKSSRNYGYTF.

This clonotype came up many times. The rearrangement uses TRBV7-8 and TRBJ2-3; 10 positions match TRBD1. CDR3 length: 16 amino acids. V trimming: 2 bases; J trimming: 5 bases; junction bases outside the gene matches: 7. Germline assignment: CDR1 SGHVS and CDR2 FQNEAQ. In DNA, the CDR3 is TGTGCCAGCAGCTTAAATCGGGGGGACAGGGGAGATACGCAGTATTTT. This codes for CASSLNRGDRGDTQYF.

As to this clonotype: A much larger clone differs from this one at a single base, so this may be a read error. The chain has TRBV12-3 or TRBV12-4 and TRBJ2-1; 7 bases fit TRBD2. The CDR3 spans 15 residues. V shed 6 bases, J shed 7 bases, and the junction held 12 bases outside the gene matches. As DNA, the CDR3 is TGTGCCAGCAGACGCCGGACGGGGGGAGAGAATGAGCAGTTCTTC. It codes for CASRRRTGGENEQFF.

CDR3 nucleotides: TGCAGCGTTGTGGACAGGGGGGAGACCCAGTACTTC. This sequence encodes CSVVDRGETQYF. This chain links TRBV29-1 with TRBJ2-5, with 10 bases identical to TRBD1. Germline CDR1 and CDR2: SQVTM and ANQGSEA. The CDR3 contains 12 residues. V lost 4 bases, J lost 5 bases, and 1 base stayed unmatched.

The rearrangement joins TRBV20-1 to TRBJ2-4; a possible D gene is TRBD1 (6 bases). Germline loops: CDR1 DFQATT, CDR2 SNEGSKA (reference sequence). V was cut by 1 base and J by 5 bases, with 9 bases left in between. The CDR3 length is 13 residues. Here the CDR3 DNA reads TGCAGTGCTAGAGGGGCAGGGGAAAACATTCAGTACTTC. It encodes CSARGAGENIQYF.

This clonotype was recorded many times. The genes are TRBV20-1 and TRBJ2-7; no reliable D call. V dropped 5 bases and J dropped 12 bases, with 20 bases sitting between them. The CDR3 contains 12 residues. The V gene's germline CDR1 is DFQATT and CDR2 SNEGSKA (reference sequence). CDR3: CSALEGKATPYF. The DNA of the CDR3 is TGCAGTGCTCTAGAAGGGAAGGCCACACCGTACTTC.

On this clonotype: The junction shows a germline mismatch at one end, possibly a read error. The genes are TRBV7-7 and TRBJ2-2; TRBD2 agrees at 7 bases. Germline CDR1 is SSHAT and CDR2 is FNYEAQ (reference sequence). This CDR3 region has 15 residues. The CDR3 spells CASRKTSVNTGELFF. The DNA for the CDR3 is TGTGCTAGCAGAAAAACTAGCGTCAACACCGGGGAGCTGTTTTTT.

In its sample, this clonotype was seen a few times. The chain joins TRBV20-1 to TRBJ2-3; 7 bases are shared with TRBD2. The CDR3 is made up of 12 amino acids. The ends lost 5 bases at V and 4 bases at J; junction bases unmatched: 3. Germline CDR1 and CDR2: DFQATT and SNEGSKA (reference sequence). CDR3 loop: CSAERGPDTQYF. The CDR3 bases are TGCAGTGCTGAGCGGGGTCCAGATACGCAGTATTTT.

Only a few counts were recorded for this clonotype. The chain uses TRBV10-3 and TRBJ2-7; TRBD2 matches at 11 bases. After removal of 5 bases from V and 4 bases from J, the junction contained 7 bases not matched to a gene. Germline V gene data show CDR1 as ENHRY and CDR2 as SYGVKD. The CDR3 runs 15 residues. This CDR3 is CAISPVAGGPYEQYF. The CDR3 bases are TGTGCCATCAGTCCCGTAGCGGGGGGGCCTTACGAGCAGTACTTC.

The V call is TRBV10-3, the J call TRBJ2-1, with D possibly being TRBD1 (6 bases). Trimming left V 6 bases short and J 0 bases short, with 6 bases between. Germline CDR1 is ENHRY and CDR2 is SYGVKD. The CDR3 runs 13 residues. The CDR3 reads CAIRDSSYNEQFF. CDR3 sequence (DNA): TGTGCCATCAGGGACAGCTCCTACAATGAGCAGTTCTTC.

The chain has TRBV20-1 and TRBJ2-7, with D possibly matching TRBD1 (5 bases). The CDR3 totals 15 residues. In germline, CDR1 is DFQATT, CDR2 SNEGSKA (reference sequence). Trimming left V 3 bases short and J 0 bases short, with 15 bases between. The CDR3 DNA reads TGCAGTGCTAGTTCTAGGACATTGAGCTCCTACGAGCAGTACTTC. Encoded protein: CSASSRTLSSYEQYF.

The chain has TRBV20-1 and TRBJ2-3; D gene ambiguous. The CDR3 covers 11 residues. The V gene's germline CDR1 is DFQATT and CDR2 SNEGSKA (reference sequence). The ends were cut back, 4 bases at V and 4 bases at J, with 6 bases in the middle. CDR3 nucleotide sequence: TGCAGTGCTACCAAGGCAGATACGCAGTATTTT. This gives the protein CSATKADTQYF.

This clonotype was recorded at least ten times. The chain employs TRBV7-2 and TRBJ2-5; D not resolved. Per germline, CDR1 SGHTA and CDR2 FQGNSA. V gave up 5 bases and J gave up 7 bases, with 17 bases separating them. There are 14 residues in the CDR3. CDR3 nucleotide sequence: TGTGCCAGCAGCCCTTCGATAGCTTCGGGGACCCAGTACTTC. It codes for CASSPSIASGTQYF.

The chain has TRBV4-2 and TRBJ2-7; a weak D match, TRBD1 (5 bases). This CDR3 comprises 16 residues. Germline V gene sequence: CDR1 LGHNA, CDR2 YNFKEQ. Trimming cost V 3 bases and J 3 bases, with 18 bases left between them. CDR3 amino acids: CASSQDQDMRNYEQYF. CDR3 nucleotides: TGTGCCAGCAGCCAGGACCAGGACATGAGGAACTACGAGCAGTACTTC.

This clonotype was counted a few times. The chain combines TRBV19 with TRBJ1-1; D might be TRBD1 (6 bases). The CDR3 runs 14 residues. The V and J ends lost 6 bases and 3 bases respectively, with 14 bases between them. The germline V gene has CDR1 LNHDA and CDR2 SQIVND (reference sequence). The CDR3 sequence: CASRRQAGDTEAFF. The CDR3 bases are TGTGCCAGTAGAAGACAGGCAGGGGACACTGAAGCTTTCTTT.

This clonotype was seen just once. The chain uses TRBV9 and TRBJ2-5; D unresolved. V shed 3 bases and J shed 5 bases, with 11 bases lying between them. There are 13 residues in the CDR3. CDR1 SGDLS and CDR2 YYNGEE come from the germline V gene. CDR3 amino acids: CASSANVGETQYF. CDR3 DNA: TGTGCCAGCAGCGCCAACGTGGGGGAGACCCAGTACTTC.